This T cell receptor (beta chain) is from a study of CD8+CD57+ T cells in acquired aplastic anemia. The TCR beta profiling, which covered VDJ combination and CDR3 sequence, was carried out using genomic DNA as the template. TCRdb processed the reads anew with MiXCR; each CDR3 protein has one entry. The sample yields fewer than 250,000 distinct CDR3 sequences, roughly half seen once. V was shortened by 4 bases and J by 2 bases, with 9 bases between the two germline ends. The CDR3 totals 13 residues. From germline, CDR1 is ENHRY and CDR2 SYGVKD. Sequencing was done on patients that had shown CD8+CD57+ cell expansion by flow cytometry. Therapy had not been given to patients before blood sampling. The study's findings and limits: Researchers report that fewer than 30 CD8+ CDR3 sequences appeared in both patients and controls.

Concerning this clonotype itself: Its antigen is currently unknown.

The specimen was sorted CD4+, CD8+, or CD8+CD57+ T cells (not recorded which) from PBMCs. This TCR derives from a human donor with aplastic anemia. This chain links TRBV10-3 with TRBJ2-7, with TRBD1 as a possible D gene (5 bases). CDR3 in DNA: TGTGCCATCAGTGTGCCACAGGCCTACGAGCAGTACTTC. This encodes CAISVPQAYEQYF.